The rows below give T cell receptor beta chains drawn from one sample of a study of OX40 agonist ivuxolimab in advanced cancers. Sequenced by immunoSEQ multiplex PCR; TCRdb stores in-frame clones only, minus some. Altogether approximately 58,000 clones are present, roughly 86% being singletons, with the ten largest covering over 2%. The specimen comprised CD4+ or CD8+ T cells sorted from blood, sampled in a trial of the OX40 agonist ivuxolimab. Receptors originate from an adult with an advanced solid tumor such as melanoma, head and neck, liver or kidney cancer. The CDR3 runs from the conserved cysteine through the conserved F or W. The D gene is left open where the match is weak. The listing skips clone size in some rows; elsewhere it reads once, few, many or a size class.

d_call: TRBD1; v_call: TRBV6-4; j_call: TRBJ1-1; clone_size: NA; cdr3_nt: TGTGCCAGCAGTGACTCGTATTCTCGGACAGGGGAAGCTTTCTTT; cdr3_aa: CASSDSYSRTGEAFF
d_call: NA; v_call: TRBV6-5; j_call: TRBJ2-1; clone_size: NA; cdr3_nt: TGTGCCAGCAGTTTACCCATTCGACAGTACTATGAGCAGTTCTTC; cdr3_aa: CASSLPIRQYYEQFF
d_call: TRBD1; v_call: TRBV6-6; j_call: TRBJ2-3; clone_size: NA; cdr3_nt: TGTGCCAGCAGCCCAAGGGGACAGGGCGGCTCAGATACGCAGTATTTT; cdr3_aa: CASSPRGQGGSDTQYF
d_call: NA; v_call: TRBV7-2; j_call: TRBJ1-1; clone_size: NA; cdr3_nt: TGTGCCAGCAGCTTAGCGGGCGGGACAACGGGAGCTTTCTTT; cdr3_aa: CASSLAGGTTGAFF
d_call: TRBD1; v_call: TRBV6-1; j_call: TRBJ1-2; clone_size: once; cdr3_nt: TGTGCCGTCCACAGGGGGCCGAGCTATGGCTACACCTTC; cdr3_aa: CAVHRGPSYGYTF
d_call: NA; v_call: TRBV30; j_call: TRBJ1-5; clone_size: NA; cdr3_nt: TGTGCCTGGAGTCCCACAGGGAATCAGCCCCAGCATTTT; cdr3_aa: CAWSPTGNQPQHF
d_call: NA; v_call: TRBV19; j_call: TRBJ1-4; clone_size: NA; cdr3_nt: TGTGCCAGTAGTATATCGGGGGCGGATGAAAAACTGTTTTTT; cdr3_aa: CASSISGADEKLFF
d_call: NA; v_call: TRBV27; j_call: TRBJ1-5; clone_size: few; cdr3_nt: TGTGCCAGCAGCCCTCGACAGGAAGGGGTGTCCAATCAGCCCCAGCATTTT; cdr3_aa: CASSPRQEGVSNQPQHF
d_call: TRBD1; v_call: TRBV7-2; j_call: TRBJ1-6; clone_size: NA; cdr3_nt: TGTGCCAGCAGCCCAAGACAGGGGCGGGTGTCGGCCCTCCACTTT; cdr3_aa: CASSPRQGRVSALHF
d_call: TRBD2; v_call: TRBV7-2; j_call: TRBJ2-5; clone_size: NA; cdr3_nt: TGTGCCAGCAGCTTAGCGCTAGGAGCGGGGGGGAAAGAGACCCAGTACTTC; cdr3_aa: CASSLALGAGGKETQYF
d_call: NA; v_call: TRBV7-8; j_call: TRBJ2-2; clone_size: NA; cdr3_nt: TGTGCCAGCAGCCCCTACAGGATTAACACCGGGGAGCTGTTTTTT; cdr3_aa: CASSPYRINTGELFF
d_call: TRBD1; v_call: TRBV19; j_call: TRBJ2-5; clone_size: NA; cdr3_nt: TGTGCCAGTGGGGACAGGGAAGAGACCCAGTACTTC; cdr3_aa: CASGDREETQYF
d_call: TRBD2; v_call: TRBV7-3; j_call: TRBJ2-7; clone_size: NA; cdr3_nt: TGTGCCAGCAGCTCGACTAGCGGGCCCAGTGAGCAGTACTTC; cdr3_aa: CASSSTSGPSEQYF
d_call: NA; v_call: TRBV29-1; j_call: TRBJ2-5; clone_size: NA; cdr3_nt: TGCAGCGTTGGGAGGGGTCGGGTCGAGACCCAGTACTTC; cdr3_aa: CSVGRGRVETQYF
d_call: NA; v_call: TRBV7-7; j_call: TRBJ2-1; clone_size: NA; cdr3_nt: TGTGCTAGCAGCTTAGACCGGGGGAGCAATGAGCAGTTCTTC; cdr3_aa: CASSLDRGSNEQFF
d_call: TRBD1; v_call: TRBV28; j_call: TRBJ1-4; clone_size: NA; cdr3_nt: TGTGCCAGCGCTCAGATCCGGGACAGGGCCCGACCGGAAAAACTGTTTTTT; cdr3_aa: CASAQIRDRARPEKLFF
d_call: TRBD1; v_call: TRBV29-1; j_call: TRBJ2-7; clone_size: NA; cdr3_nt: TGCAGCGCAGACAGGGAGCCAGGCGAGCAGTACTTC; cdr3_aa: CSADREPGEQYF
d_call: NA; v_call: TRBV7-7; j_call: TRBJ2-5; clone_size: NA; cdr3_nt: TGTGCTAGCAGCCCAGATCCAGCAGGCCAAGAGACCCAGTACTTC; cdr3_aa: CASSPDPAGQETQYF
d_call: NA; v_call: TRBV6-6; j_call: TRBJ2-5; clone_size: NA; cdr3_nt: TGTGCCAGCAGCGCCCGACCGGGCCAAGAGACCCAGTACTTC; cdr3_aa: CASSARPGQETQYF
d_call: NA; v_call: TRBV7-3; j_call: TRBJ1-2; clone_size: once; cdr3_nt: TGTGCCAGCAGCCTCGGATTAGACTATGGCTACACCTTC; cdr3_aa: CASSLGLDYGYTF
d_call: NA; v_call: TRBV6-5; j_call: TRBJ1-2; clone_size: NA; cdr3_nt: TGTGCCAGCAGTTACGGCGGGATGGTCCCTATGGATCACACCTTC; cdr3_aa: CASSYGGMVPMDHTF
d_call: NA; v_call: TRBV2; j_call: TRBJ1-4; clone_size: NA; cdr3_nt: TGTGCCAGCAGTTCAGGGTGGGAAAAACTGTTTTTT; cdr3_aa: CASSSGWEKLFF
d_call: TRBD1; v_call: TRBV29-1; j_call: TRBJ2-3; clone_size: NA; cdr3_nt: TGCAGCGCGGGACAGCTTTTGGGCACAGATACGCAGTATTTT; cdr3_aa: CSAGQLLGTDTQYF
d_call: NA; v_call: TRBV6-1; j_call: TRBJ2-5; clone_size: NA; cdr3_nt: TGTGCCAGCAAGGGGGGAGGAGAGACCCAGTACTTC; cdr3_aa: CASKGGGETQYF
d_call: TRBD1; v_call: TRBV18; j_call: TRBJ2-2; clone_size: once; cdr3_nt: TGTGCCAGCTCACGGGACAGGGGGCCTAACACCGGGGAGCTGTTTTTT; cdr3_aa: CASSRDRGPNTGELFF
d_call: NA; v_call: TRBV28; j_call: TRBJ2-1; clone_size: NA; cdr3_nt: TGTGCCAGCAGTTTGGGGTGGCGAGAGCAGTTCTTC; cdr3_aa: CASSLGWREQFF
d_call: TRBD2; v_call: TRBV7-2; j_call: TRBJ2-5; clone_size: once; cdr3_nt: TGTGCCAGCAGCCAGCTAGCGGGGCCCCAAGAGACCCAGTACTTC; cdr3_aa: CASSQLAGPQETQYF
d_call: TRBD1; v_call: TRBV12-5; j_call: TRBJ2-5; clone_size: NA; cdr3_nt: TGTGCTAGTGGTTTGGACCTAGGACAGGGTGGGACCCAGTACTTC; cdr3_aa: CASGLDLGQGGTQYF
d_call: NA; v_call: TRBV14; j_call: TRBJ1-2; clone_size: NA; cdr3_nt: TGTGCCAGCAGCCCCTTATTGGGGACAAGGGTCCCACAGGGCTACACCTTC; cdr3_aa: CASSPLLGTRVPQGYTF
d_call: NA; v_call: TRBV4-2; j_call: TRBJ2-5; clone_size: NA; cdr3_nt: TGTGCCAGCAGCCAAGGGGCGGGGTCAGAGACCCAGTACTTC; cdr3_aa: CASSQGAGSETQYF
d_call: NA; v_call: TRBV6-1; j_call: TRBJ1-5; clone_size: NA; cdr3_nt: TGTGCCAGCAGTGAAGCGGGGGGGCCCCAGCATTTT; cdr3_aa: CASSEAGGPQHF
d_call: NA; v_call: TRBV9; j_call: TRBJ2-4; clone_size: NA; cdr3_nt: TGTGCCAGCAGCGTATCCGGGGGAGTCAAAAACATTCAGTACTTC; cdr3_aa: CASSVSGGVKNIQYF
d_call: TRBD2; v_call: TRBV7-2; j_call: TRBJ2-7; clone_size: NA; cdr3_nt: TGTGCCAGCAGCTTCCCGGGGGGGCCTTACGAGCAGTACTTC; cdr3_aa: CASSFPGGPYEQYF
d_call: NA; v_call: TRBV28; j_call: TRBJ2-1; clone_size: NA; cdr3_nt: TGTGCCAGCAGTTTTGAACTAGCCGTCAATGAGCAGTTCTTC; cdr3_aa: CASSFELAVNEQFF
d_call: TRBD2; v_call: TRBV7-7; j_call: TRBJ2-1; clone_size: NA; cdr3_nt: TGTGCTAGCAGCTTAGACTCGGGGGGGTCCTACAATGAGCAGTTCTTC; cdr3_aa: CASSLDSGGSYNEQFF
d_call: NA; v_call: TRBV27; j_call: TRBJ1-6; clone_size: NA; cdr3_nt: TGTGCCAGCAGTACCGCAGGGAGCTCCTATAATTCACCCCTCCACTTT; cdr3_aa: CASSTAGSSYNSPLHF
d_call: TRBD2; v_call: TRBV18; j_call: TRBJ2-5; clone_size: NA; cdr3_nt: TGTGCCAGCTCACCAGCTAGCGGGCAAGAGACCCAGTACTTC; cdr3_aa: CASSPASGQETQYF
d_call: NA; v_call: TRBV14; j_call: TRBJ1-2; clone_size: NA; cdr3_nt: TGTGCCAGCAGCCAAGTGGGCTATGGCTACACCTTC; cdr3_aa: CASSQVGYGYTF
d_call: TRBD2; v_call: TRBV5-4; j_call: TRBJ2-5; clone_size: NA; cdr3_nt: TGTGCCAGCAGCCGAGTAACCGGGGGGGCGGGAGAGACCCAGTACTTC; cdr3_aa: CASSRVTGGAGETQYF
d_call: TRBD1; v_call: TRBV6-5; j_call: TRBJ1-5; clone_size: NA; cdr3_nt: TGTGCCAGCAGTATGGGACAGAATCAGCCCCAGCATTTT; cdr3_aa: CASSMGQNQPQHF
d_call: NA; v_call: TRBV5-1; j_call: TRBJ2-5; clone_size: once; cdr3_nt: TGCGCCAGCAGCCCGGGACAATACCAAGAGACCCAGTACTTC; cdr3_aa: CASSPGQYQETQYF
d_call: TRBD2; v_call: TRBV18; j_call: TRBJ2-4; clone_size: NA; cdr3_nt: TGTGCCAGCTCACCGCGCGGGGGTCAGTACATTCAGTACTTC; cdr3_aa: CASSPRGGQYIQYF
d_call: TRBD1; v_call: TRBV28; j_call: TRBJ1-2; clone_size: NA; cdr3_nt: TGTGCCACCTTTATGACAGGGGACTATGGCTACACCTTC; cdr3_aa: CATFMTGDYGYTF
d_call: TRBD1; v_call: TRBV2; j_call: TRBJ2-5; clone_size: NA; cdr3_nt: TGTGCCAGCGTTAGACAGGGACGGGGTCAAGAGACCCAGTACTTC; cdr3_aa: CASVRQGRGQETQYF
d_call: NA; v_call: TRBV6-5; j_call: TRBJ1-2; clone_size: NA; cdr3_nt: TGTGCCAGCACCGTACTCATCGGGGGGCGCGGTGGCTACACCTTC; cdr3_aa: CASTVLIGGRGGYTF
d_call: NA; v_call: TRBV28; j_call: TRBJ1-4; clone_size: NA; cdr3_nt: TGTGCCAGCAGTTTAATGGGAGGGGGTGAAAAACTGTTTTTT; cdr3_aa: CASSLMGGGEKLFF
d_call: NA; v_call: TRBV11-3; j_call: TRBJ2-2; clone_size: once; cdr3_nt: TGTGCCAGCAGCTTATATGCGAACACCGGGGAGCTGTTTTTT; cdr3_aa: CASSLYANTGELFF
d_call: NA; v_call: TRBV4-2; j_call: TRBJ1-6; clone_size: NA; cdr3_nt: TGTGCCAGCAGCCAATCAACCCAGGGAAGAAATTCACCCCTCCACTTT; cdr3_aa: CASSQSTQGRNSPLHF
d_call: NA; v_call: TRBV28; j_call: TRBJ1-3; clone_size: once; cdr3_nt: TGTGCCAGCAGTTTTTGGAACACCATATATTTT; cdr3_aa: CASSFWNTIYF
d_call: NA; v_call: TRBV5-3; j_call: TRBJ2-5; clone_size: NA; cdr3_nt: TGTGCCAGAAGCTTACACTGCGGGTGGGTTTATACGTACCAAGAGACCCAGTACTTC; cdr3_aa: CARSLHCGWVYTYQETQYF
d_call: NA; v_call: TRBV6-5; j_call: TRBJ1-4; clone_size: NA; cdr3_nt: TGTGCCAGTCAAGAATCCGGGGACGAAAAACTGTTTTTT; cdr3_aa: CASQESGDEKLFF
d_call: TRBD1; v_call: TRBV13; j_call: TRBJ1-1; clone_size: NA; cdr3_nt: TGTGCCAGCAGCACCCAAGACAGGGGGGGAACTGAAGCTTTCTTT; cdr3_aa: CASSTQDRGGTEAFF
d_call: TRBD2; v_call: TRBV28; j_call: TRBJ2-3; clone_size: once; cdr3_nt: TGTGCCAGCAGACTAGCGGCCGGGGATACGCAGTATTTT; cdr3_aa: CASRLAAGDTQYF
d_call: NA; v_call: TRBV29-1; j_call: TRBJ1-3; clone_size: NA; cdr3_nt: TGCAGCGTGACAACACAGGGCGGAAACACCATATATTTT; cdr3_aa: CSVTTQGGNTIYF
d_call: NA; v_call: TRBV27; j_call: TRBJ2-7; clone_size: NA; cdr3_nt: TGTGCCAGCAGTTTAAGGCCACAAATCACCTACGAGCAGTACTTC; cdr3_aa: CASSLRPQITYEQYF
d_call: NA; v_call: TRBV20-1; j_call: TRBJ1-2; clone_size: NA; cdr3_nt: TGCAGTGCGCGGGCAGGGTTAGGTTGCACCTTC; cdr3_aa: CSARAGLGCTF
d_call: NA; v_call: TRBV28; j_call: TRBJ2-7; clone_size: NA; cdr3_nt: TGTGCCAGCAGTATCCGGTCAACCTACGAGCAGTACTTC; cdr3_aa: CASSIRSTYEQYF
d_call: NA; v_call: TRBV7-9; j_call: TRBJ2-1; clone_size: once; cdr3_nt: TGTGCCAGCAGCCCTGAGGGAACCTCCTACAATGAGCAGTTCTTC; cdr3_aa: CASSPEGTSYNEQFF